Below, 22 T cell receptor beta chains from the same sample are listed, as sequenced in a study of shared clonotypes between healthy human individuals. Cells designated naive CD8 were CD45RO-negative and were positively selected for CCR7, with terminally differentiated effector memory CD45RA+ cells excluded. Data came from immunoSEQ multiplex PCR; TCRdb stores just in-frame clones and leaves some out. The table includes approximately 740,000 clones, more than 85% detected once. Source material: naive CD8+ T cells sorted from blood. The receptors derive from a man aged 25-40 years in good health.

The chain is built from TRBV7-8 and TRBJ2-7; D possibly matches TRBD1 or TRBD2 (6 bases each). This CDR3 has 16 residues. V lost 2 bases and J 0 bases, leaving 14 bases between the germline ends. Looked up from germline, CDR1 is SGHVS and CDR2 is FQNEAQ. The CDR3 region is CASSLSVADSSYEQYF. In DNA form, the CDR3 reads TGTGCCAGCAGCTTATCGGTAGCGGACAGCTCCTACGAGCAGTACTTC.

The J gene is TRBJ1-1, the V gene TRBV19; 8 positions agree with TRBD1. The length of the CDR3 is 13 residues. Germline lookup yields CDR1 LNHDA and CDR2 SQIVND (reference sequence). Losses at the gene ends were 5 bases for V and 8 bases for J; bases not matched to a gene: 7. CDR3 residues: CASSFTGTGEAFF. The CDR3, as DNA: TGTGCCAGTAGTTTTACCGGGACAGGCGAAGCTTTCTTT.

The rearrangement uses TRBV27 and TRBJ2-1, with 7 bases aligning to TRBD2. Germline V lookup: CDR1 MNHEY, CDR2 SMNVEV (reference sequence). V gave up 7 bases and J gave up 8 bases; unmatched junction bases: 8. This CDR3 has 13 residues. CDR3 loop: CASKAGVAYEQFF. DNA for the CDR3: TGTGCCAGCAAGGCGGGAGTTGCATATGAGCAGTTCTTC.

This clone has just one count. In DNA form, the CDR3 reads TGTGCCAGCAGCTCGGACAGGGTCAATGAGCAGTTCTTC. Translating it yields CASSSDRVNEQFF. The chain recombines TRBV7-8 with TRBJ2-1; 8 bases are a match to TRBD1. The V and J ends lost 4 bases and 6 bases, in that order; junction bases with no gene match: 2. The CDR3 contains 13 residues. Germline lookup yields CDR1 SGHVS and CDR2 FQNEAQ.

This chain joins TRBV5-4 and TRBJ1-1, with D tentatively TRBD1 (6 bases). Trimming cost V 4 bases and J 1 base, with 11 bases left between them. Germline CDR1 reads SGHNT; CDR2 reads YYREEE (reference sequence). The CDR3 runs to 14 residues. CDR3 amino acids: CASSIPQGNTEAFF. CDR3 DNA: TGTGCCAGCAGCATTCCACAGGGGAACACTGAAGCTTTCTTT.

This clone appeared a single time. The chain recombines TRBV7-9 with TRBJ2-3; 10 nucleotides align to TRBD2. Per the germline V gene, CDR1 is SEHNR and CDR2 is FQNEAQ (reference sequence). The CDR3 sequence is 16 residues long. Trimming took 5 bases from V and 5 from J; bases not matched to a gene: 10. The CDR3 DNA is TGTGCCAGCAGCGCCGCGAGCGGGAGGGAGGTAGATACGCAGTATTTT. Its protein product is CASSAASGREVDTQYF.

The chain has TRBV29-1 and TRBJ2-7, with D possibly matching TRBD1 (6 bases). This CDR3 comprises 13 residues. V was trimmed by 5 bases and J by 4 bases, leaving 15 bases between them. Germline loops: CDR1 SQVTM, CDR2 ANQGSEA. CDR3 in amino acids: CSVMTGEAYEQYF. The DNA for the CDR3 is TGCAGCGTTATGACAGGAGAAGCTTACGAGCAGTACTTC.

The chain is built from TRBV6-6 and TRBJ1-4; possibly TRBD1 for D (5 bases). Between the trimmed V and J ends, which lost 2 bases and 4 bases, there was a span of 14 bases. In germline, CDR1 is MNHNY, CDR2 SVGAGI (reference sequence). This CDR3 has 16 residues. The DNA for the CDR3 is TGTGCCAGCAGTTACGGGGGTGCGAATCTTAATGAAAAACTGTTTTTT. The encoded protein is CASSYGGANLNEKLFF.

The chain recombines TRBV29-1 with TRBJ2-4; TRBD1 aligns across 10 bases. CDR1 is SQVTM and CDR2 is ANQGSEA in the germline V gene. V shed 4 bases, J shed 6 bases, and the junction held 6 bases outside the gene matches. This CDR3 region has 14 residues. CDR3: CSVVETGGRNIQYF. The CDR3 coding sequence is TGCAGCGTTGTGGAGACAGGGGGCAGAAACATTCAGTACTTC.

The genes are TRBV11-3 and TRBJ2-1; perhaps D is TRBD1 or TRBD2 (5 bases each). CDR3 length: 15 residues. Germline V gives CDR1 SGHNT, CDR2 YENEEA. V was shortened by 5 bases and J by 2 bases, with 13 bases between the two germline ends. CDR3: CASSDYRDAYNEQFF. The CDR3 region has the DNA TGTGCCAGCAGCGACTACCGGGACGCCTACAATGAGCAGTTCTTC.

This rearrangement joins TRBV10-3 to TRBJ1-5; no reliable D call. Germline loops: CDR1 ENHRY, CDR2 SYGVKD. The V end was cut by 0 bases, the J end by 9 bases, with 6 bases between. CDR3 size: 12 residues. The CDR3 region is CAISESMWPQHF. In DNA, the CDR3 is TGTGCCATCAGTGAGTCGATGTGGCCCCAGCATTTT.

The chain joins TRBV19 to TRBJ2-1, with 10 bases identical to TRBD2. Losses at the gene ends were 4 bases for V and 1 base for J; bases not matched to a gene: 4. Germline values: CDR1 LNHDA, CDR2 SQIVND (reference sequence). The CDR3 has 16 amino acids. CDR3 in DNA: TGTGCCAGTAGTAGACTAGCGGGCCAGTCCTACAATGAGCAGTTCTTC. It specifies CASSRLAGQSYNEQFF.

The chain combines TRBV29-1 with TRBJ2-7; the D gene could be TRBD1 or TRBD2 (5 bases each). This CDR3 spans 15 amino acids. Trimming took 2 bases from V and 3 from J, leaving 17 bases between them. Germline V gene sequence: CDR1 SQVTM, CDR2 ANQGSEA. The CDR3 loop is CSVERKRGRGYEQYF. DNA for the CDR3: TGCAGCGTTGAAAGGAAACGGGGAAGGGGCTACGAGCAGTACTTC.

The chain has TRBV19 and TRBJ2-5; D might be TRBD2 (5 bases). Deletions cut 5 bases from V and 0 bases from J, with 16 bases between. CDR1 and CDR2 (germline): LNHDA, SQIVND (reference sequence). The CDR3 consists of 16 residues. CDR3 DNA sequence: TGTGCCAGTAGTTCAATTAGCGACGAGGACCAAGAGACCCAGTACTTC. Its translation is CASSSISDEDQETQYF.

J is TRBJ1-1 and V is TRBV7-9; perhaps TRBD1 as D (6 bases). The V end was cut by 5 bases, the J end by 1 base, with 14 bases between. The CDR3 runs 15 residues. Germline V CDR1 and CDR2: SEHNR, FQNEAQ (reference sequence). CDR3 bases: TGTGCCAGCAGCAAAACGACAGGCACGAACACTGAAGCTTTCTTT. This translates into CASSKTTGTNTEAFF. Full variable domain (rest looked up from reference TRBV7-9 and TRBJ1-1): DTGVSQNPRHKITKRGQNVTFRCDPISEHNRLYWYRQTLGQGPEFLTYFQNEAQLEKSRLLSDRFSAERPKGSFSTLEIQRTEQGDSAMYLCASSKTTGTNTEAFFGQGTRLTVV.

The chain couples TRBV7-9 to TRBJ2-6; 8 nucleotides align to TRBD1. There are 17 residues in the CDR3. From germline, CDR1 is SEHNR and CDR2 FQNEAQ (reference sequence). Trimming cost V 4 bases and J 3 bases; bases outside gene matches: 8. CDR3 in amino acids: CASSSSDRGGGANVLTF. As DNA, the CDR3 is TGTGCCAGCAGCTCCTCCGACAGGGGCGGTGGGGCCAACGTCCTGACTTTC.

The gene calls are TRBV19 and TRBJ2-3, with TRBD2 as a possible D gene (6 bases). The CDR3 is 15 amino acids. Germline V gene lookup returns CDR1 LNHDA and CDR2 SQIVND (reference sequence). V dropped 10 bases and J dropped 3 bases, with 20 bases sitting between them. CDR3 DNA sequence: TGTGCCACCGCATGGCGGAGGGGCGGGACAGATACGCAGTATTTT. Translating it yields CATAWRRGGTDTQYF.

The CDR3 loop reads CSPVHWEETQYF. The CDR3 DNA is TGCAGCCCGGTCCACTGGGAAGAGACCCAGTACTTC. The chain combines TRBV29-1 with TRBJ2-5; no clear D gene. Trimming took 8 bases from V and 3 from J, leaving 13 bases between them. This CDR3 is built from 12 residues. CDR1 is SQVTM and CDR2 is ANQGSEA in the germline V gene.

The chain uses TRBV9 and TRBJ2-3, with 7 bases matching TRBD1. This CDR3 contains 15 residues. The germline V gene has CDR1 SGDLS and CDR2 YYNGEE. V lost 3 bases and J lost 4; bases outside the gene matches: 8. CDR3 in amino acids: CASSGDRPFADTQYF. CDR3 bases: TGTGCCAGCAGCGGGGACAGACCCTTCGCAGATACGCAGTATTTT.

The chain joins TRBV7-7 to TRBJ2-1, with 7 bases that match TRBD2. This CDR3 region has 15 residues. V lost 2 bases to trimming and J lost 4 bases; unmatched junction nucleotides: 5. The germline V gene encodes CDR1 SSHAT and CDR2 FNYEAQ (reference sequence). The CDR3 DNA reads TGTGCCAGCAGCTTAACTCTAGCGGAATACAATGAGCAGTTCTTC. Translation: CASSLTLAEYNEQFF. The variable domain in full, completed from reference TRBV7-7 and TRBJ2-1, reads GAGVSQSPRYKVTKRGQDVTLRCDPISSHATLYWYQQALGQGPEFLTYFNYEAQPDKSGLPSDRFSAERPEGSISTLTIQRTEQRDSAMYRCASSLTLAEYNEQFFGPGTRLTVL.

A note on this clone: Other DNA sequences of this sample code for an identical CDR3. The rearrangement links TRBV7-9 to TRBJ1-1; D not resolved. CDR1 is SEHNR and CDR2 is FQNEAQ in the germline V gene (reference sequence). The CDR3 consists of 12 residues. V lost 1 base, J lost 6 bases, and 6 bases lay in between. The CDR3 is CASSLGQPEAFF. The CDR3 nucleotides are TGTGCCAGCAGCTTAGGGCAACCTGAAGCTTTCTTT.

Here the CDR3 reads CSAVRDQDEQYF. In DNA, the CDR3 is TGCAGCGCCGTCCGGGACCAAGACGAGCAGTACTTC. J is TRBJ2-7 and V is TRBV29-1, with D possibly being TRBD1 or TRBD2 (5 bases each). Trimming removed 7 bases at V and 5 bases at J, with 15 bases between. CDR1 SQVTM and CDR2 ANQGSEA come from the germline V gene. The CDR3 totals 12 residues.